This T cell receptor (beta chain) was sequenced during a study of breast tumors, draining lymph nodes, adjacent tissues. Points from the study as a whole: Compared with lymph nodes, tumors were less diverse; compared with nontumor tissue, more.

One entry per CDR3 protein, called by TCRdb with MiXCR from the multiplex PCR reads. The sample yields roughly 110,000 distinct CDR3 sequences, roughly 33% seen once. The CDR3 extends over 16 amino acids. V was clipped by 5 bases and J by 6 bases; unmatched bases: 11. In the case of this clonotype: Its antigen remains unidentified.

Samples came from axillary lymph nodes draining the breast cancer. The receptor's source is a female donor with breast cancer. Some clones in this sample may be carry-over from other donors' samples. The chain couples TRBV12-3 or TRBV12-4 to TRBJ2-7; 12 positions agree with TRBD2. Source material: axillary lymph node tissue. CDR3 coding DNA: TGTGCCAGCAGTCACCCCCCAGGACTAGCGGGAACCGAGCAGTACTTC. This translates into CASSHPPGLAGTEQYF.